Listed below are T cell receptor beta chains from one sample, sequenced in a study of cytomegalovirus exposure and HLA in healthy donors. Clones were sequenced by immunoSEQ multiplex PCR, and TCRdb holds only the in-frame ones, with some missing. The repertoire consists of approximately 150,000 clones, with approximately 80% occurring once and the leading ten covering 2.5% to 3.5%. The sequencing sample was made of PBMCs. These receptors originate from a female donor in good health and CMV-seronegative. CDR3s include the opening cysteine and the closing phenylalanine or tryptophan.

cdr3_aa: CASSIAGGGANTGELFF
v_call: TRBV19
j_call: TRBJ2-2

cdr3_aa: CATLGGNTGELFF
v_call: TRBV2
j_call: TRBJ2-2

cdr3_aa: CAGTRGGNEKLFF
v_call: TRBV30
j_call: TRBJ1-4

cdr3_aa: CASSSASGTGEAFF
v_call: TRBV7-3
j_call: TRBJ1-1

cdr3_aa: CAWGDFGTADQPQHF
v_call: TRBV30
j_call: TRBJ1-5

cdr3_aa: CASRESRGPHMYEQYF
v_call: TRBV28
j_call: TRBJ2-7

cdr3_aa: CASSLYVLGDKGKNIQYF
v_call: TRBV5-4
j_call: TRBJ2-4

cdr3_aa: CASSPGTANTEAFF
v_call: TRBV7-9
j_call: TRBJ1-1

cdr3_aa: CASSQGQSSGNTIYF
v_call: TRBV4-2
j_call: TRBJ1-3

cdr3_aa: CASSLATGRMNTEAFF
v_call: TRBV27
j_call: TRBJ1-1

cdr3_aa: CASSQGTSGNYEQYF
v_call: TRBV4-1
j_call: .

cdr3_aa: CASGDRGSYTF
v_call: TRBV6-1
j_call: TRBJ1-2

cdr3_aa: CASSLPGTYEQYF
v_call: TRBV7-9
j_call: TRBJ2-7

cdr3_aa: CASSPGVLGAKNIQYF
v_call: TRBV5-4
j_call: TRBJ2-4